This is a list of T cell receptor beta chains from one sample in a study of T cells after yellow fever vaccination. TCRdb recomputed calls from the 5' RACE reads with MiXCR, one row per CDR3 protein. The repertoire consists of about 630,000 distinct CDR3 sequences, with roughly an eighth occurring once and the leading ten covering about 15%. The sequencing here drew on PBMCs, taken on the day of the yellow fever booster vaccination. Receptor source: a man aged 30-40 years who received the YFV17D yellow fever vaccine. Each CDR3 is given with its conserved first and last residue. D genes are given only for firm matches. Clone size is shown for a subset of rows, as once, few, many or a class of expanded clone.

J gene | clone size | D gene | V gene | CDR3 DNA | CDR3 protein
TRBJ1-2 | . | . | TRBV11-2 | TGTACCAGCAGTTCCAGACTGGTCTATGGCTACACCTTC | CTSSSRLVYGYTF
TRBJ1-1 | few | . | TRBV20-1 | TGCAGTGCGACGACTCGGTGGACTGAAGCTTTCTTT | CSATTRWTEAFF
TRBJ2-2 | few | . | TRBV4-3 | TGCGCCAGCAGCCAAGATCCGGCTCGCTTCAGCGGGGAGCTGTTTTTT | CASSQDPARFSGELFF
TRBJ2-7 | . | TRBD1 | TRBV12-3/TRBV12-4 | TGTGCCAGCAATCTACAGGGGAACTACTACGAGCAGTACTTC | CASNLQGNYYEQYF
TRBJ2-7 | . | TRBD2 | TRBV5-1 | TGCGCCAGCAGCTACTCGACTAGCGGGATTAGTTACGAGCAGTACTTC | CASSYSTSGISYEQYF
TRBJ2-5 | many | TRBD2 | TRBV28 | TGTGCCAGCAGTTCCCAACTAGCGGGAGGGGGGTACCAAGAGACCCAGTACTTC | CASSSQLAGGGYQETQYF
TRBJ2-1 | many | TRBD1 | TRBV12-3/TRBV12-4 | TGTGCCAGCAGAATTGGACAGGGGGGTAATGAGCAGTTCTTC | CASRIGQGGNEQFF
TRBJ1-1 | . | . | TRBV5-1 | TGCGCCAGCAGCTTAGGAGGGTCCTCGTCGGCTTTCTTT | CASSLGGSSSAFF
TRBJ2-1 | few | TRBD2 | TRBV5-1 | TGCGCCAGCAGCTTGGCCGGGACTAGCGGCCAGAATGAGCAGTTCTTC | CASSLAGTSGQNEQFF
TRBJ1-3 | . | . | TRBV20-1 | TGCAGTGCTAGAGATGCGACAGGCTCTGGAAACACCATATATTTT | CSARDATGSGNTIYF
TRBJ2-1 | . | . | TRBV6-2/TRBV6-3 | TGTGCCAGCGGTCACTATGAGCAGTTCTTC | CASGHYEQFF
TRBJ2-2 | few | TRBD2 | TRBV3-1 | TGTGCCAGCAGCCAAGATGGCAGCGGGAGGGCAGCCACCGGGGAGCTGTTTTTT | CASSQDGSGRAATGELFF
TRBJ2-2 | . | . | TRBV6-2/TRBV6-3 | TGTGCCAACCGCTGGGGACCCGCGAACACCGGGGAGCTGTTTTTT | CANRWGPANTGELFF
TRBJ2-1 | . | . | TRBV27 | TGTGCCAGCAGGGAATGGGGTGAACCCTACAATGAGCAGTTCTTC | CASREWGEPYNEQFF
TRBJ2-1 | . | . | TRBV20-1 | TGCAGTGCTAGAAAAGGCGGGCCAGCCTCCCCACAGTTCTTC | CSARKGGPASPQFF
TRBJ2-1 | . | . | TRBV29-1 | TGCAGCGTTGAGAGGCGGGCCCATGAGCAGTTCTTC | CSVERRAHEQFF
TRBJ2-7 | few | . | TRBV10-3 | TGTGCCATCAGAGAGACCTACGAGCAGTACTTC | CAIRETYEQYF
TRBJ1-6 | few | . | TRBV18 | TGTGCCAGCTCATTTGGACAAATAGGGGATTCACCCCTCCACTTT | CASSFGQIGDSPLHF
TRBJ2-1 | few | TRBD2 | TRBV20-1 | TGCAGTGCTAGAGCCCGGGTGGGACTAGCCAATGAGCAGTTCTTC | CSARARVGLANEQFF
TRBJ2-1 | few | TRBD2 | TRBV7-3 | TGTGCCAGCAGCTTATTAGGGACTAGCCAGAATGAGCAGTTCTTC | CASSLLGTSQNEQFF
TRBJ2-3 | . | TRBD1 | TRBV5-1 | TGCGCCAGCAGCATCAGTCCGGGACAGGGGCCTGCAGATACGCAGTATTTT | CASSISPGQGPADTQYF
TRBJ1-1 | many | . | TRBV11-2 | TGTGCCAGCAGCTTAGTTTTTTACACTGAAGCTTTCTTT | CASSLVFYTEAFF
TRBJ1-1 | . | . | TRBV29-1 | TGCAGCGTTGGTGGGGTGGTCGACGCATCTGAACGGGCTTTCTTT | CSVGGVVDASERAFF
TRBJ2-5 | . | . | TRBV21-1 | TGTGCCAGCAGCAACGAAGGAACAGGGGCACGAGAGACCCAGTACTTC | CASSNEGTGARETQYF
TRBJ2-1 | many | . | TRBV28 | TGTGCCAGCAGTTTAGGCGGAATGACCTACAATGAGCAGTTCTTC | CASSLGGMTYNEQFF
TRBJ1-1 | few | TRBD1 | TRBV29-1 | TGCAGCGGGCGACAGGGGTACACTGAAGCTTTCTTT | CSGRQGYTEAFF
TRBJ2-1 | . | . | TRBV20-1 | TGCAGTGTTACAATAGTGGAGGGGGCGCGGACACAGAATGAGCAGTTCTTC | CSVTIVEGARTQNEQFF
TRBJ1-1 | . | . | TRBV5-1 | TGCGCCAGCAGCTTGCCCTCCCTTGAAGCTTTCTTT | CASSLPSLEAFF
TRBJ2-7 | few | TRBD2 | TRBV5-1 | TGCGCCAGCGGGACCGGGACTAGCGAGTACTTC | CASGTGTSEYF
TRBJ1-6 | few | TRBD1 | TRBV15 | TGTGCCACCAGCAGAGTAGGACAGGGATGGTCACCCCTCCACTTT | CATSRVGQGWSPLHF
TRBJ2-1 | . | TRBD2 | TRBV7-3 | TGTGCCAGCAGCTTCTTAGTGACTAGCGGGCAACCTTCCTCCTACAATGAGCAGTTCTTC | CASSFLVTSGQPSSYNEQFF
TRBJ2-7 | many | TRBD1 | TRBV3-1 | TGTGCCAGCAGCCAGACAGCACGGACAGGGAGCTACGAGCAGTACTTC | CASSQTARTGSYEQYF
TRBJ2-7 | . | . | TRBV11-1 | TGTGCCAGCACCGAAGGAGGCGCCGGAGGCGAGCAGTACTTC | CASTEGGAGGEQYF
TRBJ2-2 | few | . | TRBV30 | TGTGCCTGGAGTGTACGAGGGTTCACCGGGGAGCTGTTTTTT | CAWSVRGFTGELFF
TRBJ2-1 | few | TRBD2 | TRBV20-1 | TGCAGTGCTAGAGATAAGGCGGGAGTGATTAACTACAATGAGCAGTTCTTC | CSARDKAGVINYNEQFF
TRBJ2-7 | many | . | TRBV11-1 | TGTGCCAGCAGTTCCGACAGTCTCTCCTACGAGCAGTACTTC | CASSSDSLSYEQYF
TRBJ2-3 | few | . | TRBV4-3 | TGCGCCAGCAGCCAAGAATCAAGTATAGGGACGCAGTATTTT | CASSQESSIGTQYF
TRBJ2-1 | many | . | TRBV5-1 | TGCGCCAGCAGCTTGGAGTTGGTAAAGAGGTTCTTC | CASSLELVKRFF
TRBJ2-7 | few | TRBD1 | TRBV9 | TGTGCCAGCAGCGTAGAGGGGGCGATGTTGGATGAGCAGTACTTC | CASSVEGAMLDEQYF
TRBJ2-7 | many | . | TRBV12-3/TRBV12-4 | TGTGCCAGCAGTTCCACTAGGGTCATGGACGAGCAGTACTTC | CASSSTRVMDEQYF
TRBJ2-7 | few | TRBD1 | TRBV5-4 | TGTGCCAGCAGCGACGGACAGGGTAACTACGAGCAGTACTTC | CASSDGQGNYEQYF
TRBJ2-2 | . | . | TRBV5-1 | TGCGCCAGTCGGGACATCAACACCGGGGAGCTGTTTTTT | CASRDINTGELFF
TRBJ1-1 | few | . | TRBV20-1 | TGCAGGCTCCCAGGGGTAACTGAAGCTTTCTTT | CRLPGVTEAFF
TRBJ2-3 | . | . | TRBV20-1 | TGCTGTGCTAGGAGAGTGGAGGGGGCTAGCACAGATACGCAGTATTTT | CCARRVEGASTDTQYF
TRBJ2-2 | few | . | TRBV5-1 | TGCGCCAGCAGCTCGCCGACTAGCCAGGGGGTTCACGGGGAGCTGTTTTTT | CASSSPTSQGVHGELFF
TRBJ1-5 | few | . | TRBV20-1 | TGCAGTGCTAGCCAGGGAAGGAGCAATCAGCCCCAGCATTTT | CSASQGRSNQPQHF
TRBJ2-1 | few | . | TRBV21-1 | TGTGCCAGCAGCAAAAAACCGGACTATCTCTCCTACAATGAGCAGTTCTTC | CASSKKPDYLSYNEQFF